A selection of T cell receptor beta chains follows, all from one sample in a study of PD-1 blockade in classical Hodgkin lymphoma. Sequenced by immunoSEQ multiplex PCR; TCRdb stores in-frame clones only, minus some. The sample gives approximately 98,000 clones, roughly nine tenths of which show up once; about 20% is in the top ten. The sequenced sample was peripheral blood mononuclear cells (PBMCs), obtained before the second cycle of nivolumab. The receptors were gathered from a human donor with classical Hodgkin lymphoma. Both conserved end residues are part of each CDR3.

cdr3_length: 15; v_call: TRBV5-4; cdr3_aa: CASSLDAKGGNGYTF
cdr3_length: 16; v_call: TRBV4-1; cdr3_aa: CASSQVVRVNTGELFF
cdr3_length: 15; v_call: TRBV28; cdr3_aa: CASSPPRQGFHGYTF
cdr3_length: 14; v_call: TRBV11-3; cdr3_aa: CASSSSDRSYEQYF
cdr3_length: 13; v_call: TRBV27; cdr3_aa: CASRSIQGPKLFF
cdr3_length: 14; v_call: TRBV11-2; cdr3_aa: CASSIAGATDTQYF
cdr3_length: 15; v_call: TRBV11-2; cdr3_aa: CASSLGVGLDQPQHF
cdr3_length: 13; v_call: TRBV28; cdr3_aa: CASSRGITTEQYF
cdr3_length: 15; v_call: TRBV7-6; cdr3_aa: CASSLVGDGYNEQFF
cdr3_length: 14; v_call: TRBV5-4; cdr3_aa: CASSLGGTLTEAFF
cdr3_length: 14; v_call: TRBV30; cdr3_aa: CAWNSQGIPDTQYF
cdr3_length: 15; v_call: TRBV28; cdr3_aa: CASRALAGVPPEQYF
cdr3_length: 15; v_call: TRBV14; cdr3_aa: CASSLVGTGRETQYF
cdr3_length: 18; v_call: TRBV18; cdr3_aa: CASSPRLAGASSGDTQYF
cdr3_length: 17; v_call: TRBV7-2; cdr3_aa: CASSLSLAAVSSYEQYF
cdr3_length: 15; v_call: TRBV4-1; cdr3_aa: CASRPLGGEDYEQYF
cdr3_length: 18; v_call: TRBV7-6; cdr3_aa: CASSLQNPGQATYNEQFF
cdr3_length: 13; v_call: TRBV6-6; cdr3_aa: CASSQLGTYEQYF
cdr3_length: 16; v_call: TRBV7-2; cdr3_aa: CASSSKGDRDGNIQYF
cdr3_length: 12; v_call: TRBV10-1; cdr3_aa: CASSRTVDEQYF
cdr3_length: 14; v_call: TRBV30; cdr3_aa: CAWSPQGGYTEAFF
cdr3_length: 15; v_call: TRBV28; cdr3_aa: CASRGRQGADYGYTF
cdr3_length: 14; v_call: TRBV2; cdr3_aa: CASREGTGDETQYF
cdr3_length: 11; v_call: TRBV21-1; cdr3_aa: CASSELAEQFF
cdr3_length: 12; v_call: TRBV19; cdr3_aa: CASGGMNTEAFF
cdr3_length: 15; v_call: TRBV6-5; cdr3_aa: CASSTIGTGNTEAFF
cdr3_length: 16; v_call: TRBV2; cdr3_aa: CASSDPPYRVNYGYTF
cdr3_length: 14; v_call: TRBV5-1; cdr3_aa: CASSPREGGTEAFF
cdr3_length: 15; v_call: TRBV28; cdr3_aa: CASSLFGQGNTEAFF
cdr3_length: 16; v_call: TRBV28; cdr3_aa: CASSLVGGASYNEQFF
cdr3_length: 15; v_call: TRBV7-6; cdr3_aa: CASSLFSRANNEQFF
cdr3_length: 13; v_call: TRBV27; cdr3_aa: CASSFAEDYGYTF
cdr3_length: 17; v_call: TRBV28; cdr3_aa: CVSSFPVLAGLLNEQFF
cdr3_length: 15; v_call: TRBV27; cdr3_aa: CASSPISSGYNEQFF
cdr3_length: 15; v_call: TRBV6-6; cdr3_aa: CASSYDPGTNYEQYF
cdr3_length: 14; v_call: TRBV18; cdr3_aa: CASSSTGFGQPQHF
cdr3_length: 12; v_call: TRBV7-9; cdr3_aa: CASSSQGGEQYF
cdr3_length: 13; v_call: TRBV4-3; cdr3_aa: CASSQGVSGTQYF
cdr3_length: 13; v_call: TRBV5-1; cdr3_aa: CASSLGTENGYTF
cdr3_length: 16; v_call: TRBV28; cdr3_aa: CASRPRRDLYNSPLHF
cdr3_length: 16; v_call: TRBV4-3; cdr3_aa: CASSQDGSTAKNIQYF
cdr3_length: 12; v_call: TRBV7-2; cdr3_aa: CASSLAGNGYTF
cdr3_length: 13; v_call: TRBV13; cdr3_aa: CASSFLYYNEQFF
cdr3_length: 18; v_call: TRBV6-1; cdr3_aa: CASSELIGTSAYSYEQYF
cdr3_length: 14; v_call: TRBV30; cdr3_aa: CAWSVQGTTGELFF
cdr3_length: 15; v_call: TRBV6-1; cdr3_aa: CASTWTESSGNTIYF
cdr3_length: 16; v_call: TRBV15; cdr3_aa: CATSRAGRTGYNEQFF
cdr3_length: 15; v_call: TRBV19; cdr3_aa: CASSNIRGAGYGYTF